The 28 T cell receptor beta chains below come from one sample, sequenced in a study of response to subunit inactivated influenza vaccine. TCRdb used MiXCR to reprocess the RT-PCR reads, holding one entry per CDR3 protein. Counted here are about 570,000 distinct CDR3 sequences, approximately 10% occurring once; the ten biggest clones make up about 11%. A further study also used this sample, focusing on T cells expressing NK-cell markers. That study adds: Scientists made TCR beta cDNA using 5'RACE template switching with UMIs.

Sequenced material: PBMCs from blood, taken on the day of vaccination. The receptors originated from a man between 45 and 60 years old who received an inactivated influenza vaccine.

This clonotype was counted many times. The chain joins TRBV7-9 to TRBJ2-4, with D possibly being TRBD2 (5 bases). The CDR3 is 14 residues long. The V gene's germline CDR1 is SEHNR and CDR2 FQNEAQ (reference sequence). The germline V and J ends were trimmed by 1 base and 8 bases, with 12 bases remaining between them. The chain's CDR3 is CASSLGQVGDIQYF. In DNA form, the CDR3 reads TGTGCCAGCAGCTTAGGGCAGGTGGGAGACATTCAGTACTTC.

The chain uses TRBV7-2 and TRBJ2-7; D is perhaps TRBD1 (7 bases). Germline CDR1 SGHTA, CDR2 FQGNSA. Deletions cut 1 base from V and 1 base from J, with 14 bases between. The CDR3 is made up of 16 amino acids. CDR3 sequence: CASSLVGGQNSYEQYF. CDR3 coding DNA: TGTGCCAGCAGCTTAGTCGGGGGACAGAATTCCTACGAGCAGTACTTC.

This clonotype was picked up a small number of times. V usage is TRBV12-3 or TRBV12-4 and J usage is TRBJ1-4; the D gene is possibly TRBD1 (5 bases). V shed 8 bases and J shed 4 bases, with 11 bases lying between them. The CDR3 contains 13 residues. The CDR3 spells CASGTAYNEKLFF. CDR3 DNA sequence: TGTGCCAGCGGGACCGCCTATAATGAAAAACTGTTTTTT.

The gene calls are TRBV5-1 and TRBJ2-1, with TRBD1 matching 9 bases. This CDR3 has 16 residues. The V gene's germline CDR1 is SGHRS and CDR2 YFSETQ. V lost 6 bases to trimming and J lost 7 bases; unmatched junction nucleotides: 14. Here the CDR3 DNA reads TGCGCCAGCAAGGCTGGGGACAGGGTCTTGAGTAATGAGCAGTTCTTC. This codes for CASKAGDRVLSNEQFF.

This clonotype was recorded a few times. This sequence joins TRBV7-2 and TRBJ2-1, with 8 bases identical to TRBD2. This CDR3 is 15 amino acids long. Germline assignment: CDR1 SGHTA and CDR2 FQGNSA. The J segment lost 9 bases and the V segment lost 5 bases, leaving 12 bases of the junction unmatched. As DNA, the CDR3 is TGTGCCAGCAGCCTTCTAAGCGGGAGTTTGGTTGAGCAGTTCTTC. Protein sequence: CASSLLSGSLVEQFF.

The rearrangement uses TRBV12-3 or TRBV12-4 and TRBJ1-5; 11 bases align to TRBD1. This CDR3 has 15 amino acids. V gave up 6 bases and J gave up 7 bases; unmatched junction bases: 8. CDR3 sequence: CASSRDRGNGQPQHF. The CDR3 coding sequence is TGTGCCAGCAGCAGGGACAGGGGGAACGGACAGCCCCAGCATTTT.

The chain employs TRBV7-2 and TRBJ1-1; no firm D call. V was trimmed by 0 bases and J by 1 base, leaving 6 bases between them. CDR3 length: 14 amino acids. Germline CDR1 SGHTA, CDR2 FQGNSA. The CDR3 sequence is CASSLALPNTEAFF. The DNA of the CDR3 is TGTGCCAGCAGCTTAGCGCTCCCGAACACTGAAGCTTTCTTT.

The rearrangement links TRBV9 to TRBJ2-7; D uncertain. Germline CDR1 is SGDLS and CDR2 is YYNGEE. This CDR3 region has 14 residues. Trimming stripped 0 bases from V and 6 bases from J, with 13 bases between. CDR3 in amino acids: CASSVAAGPGEQYF. In DNA form, the CDR3 reads TGTGCCAGCAGCGTAGCTGCAGGTCCTGGCGAGCAGTACTTC.

This clonotype was counted a few times. This chain links TRBV6-6 with TRBJ2-5, with D hard to call. Germline CDR1 reads MNHNY; CDR2 reads SVGAGI (reference sequence). The CDR3 totals 11 residues. V was trimmed by 6 bases and J by 9 bases, leaving 11 bases between them. In nucleotides, the CDR3 is TGTGCCAGCAGCTTCGGCACCCCCCAGTACTTC. Protein sequence: CASSFGTPQYF.

The chain joins TRBV27 to TRBJ2-1, with 12 positions matching TRBD2. Germline V gene sequence: CDR1 MNHEY, CDR2 SMNVEV (reference sequence). Germline trimming cut 5 bases from V and 2 bases from J; bases unmatched to any gene: 13. The CDR3 length is 19 residues. The CDR3: CASSPRILAGGNPYNEQFF. In DNA, the CDR3 is TGTGCCAGCAGTCCGCGGATTCTAGCGGGAGGGAACCCCTACAATGAGCAGTTCTTC.

V usage is TRBV10-3 and J usage is TRBJ2-7, with TRBD1 identical over 7 bases. Germline-derived CDR1 and CDR2 are ENHRY and SYGVKD. The CDR3 is made up of 13 amino acids. J was trimmed by 1 base and V by 7 bases; bases with no gene match: 4. CDR3 DNA sequence: TGTGCCATCACTATACAGGGGTCCTACGAGCAGTACTTC. Protein sequence: CAITIQGSYEQYF.

The rearrangement links TRBV28 to TRBJ2-7; 7 nucleotides match TRBD1. The germline CDR1 and CDR2 sequences are MDHEN and SYDVKM. The CDR3 is 14 amino acids. The J segment lost 7 bases and the V segment lost 5 bases, leaving 11 bases of the junction unmatched. This chain's CDR3 is CASSPFKGAEEQYF. The CDR3, as DNA: TGTGCCAGCAGTCCCTTTAAGGGGGCGGAAGAGCAGTACTTC.

This clonotype was seen more than once but under ten times. One end of the junction does not line up with germline, which may come from a read error. V is TRBV12-3 or TRBV12-4 and J is TRBJ1-5, with a weak D call TRBD1 (5 bases). This CDR3 has 14 residues. CDR3 residues: CAISFWGVDQPQHF. The DNA of the CDR3 is TGTGCCATCAGTTTTTGGGGGGTCGATCAGCCCCAGCATTTT.

This clonotype has only a few counts. The chain couples TRBV6-2 or TRBV6-3 to TRBJ1-5, with 9 bases identical to TRBD1. Germline CDR1 reads MNHEY; CDR2 reads SVGEGT. Trimming at V came to 2 bases and at J to 9 bases, leaving 11 bases not matched to a gene. The CDR3 consists of 16 residues. The CDR3 loop is CASSYGFDRGIRPQHF. CDR3 bases: TGTGCCAGCAGTTACGGCTTCGACAGGGGGATACGGCCCCAGCATTTT.

In regard to this clonotype: One junction end does not reproduce the germline sequence, and a read error may be involved. The chain links TRBV29-1 to TRBJ2-1; D is undetermined. This CDR3 has 10 amino acids. Germline values: CDR1 SQVTM, CDR2 ANQGSEA. In DNA form, the CDR3 reads TGCAGCGCTAGAAGATCTGAGCATTTCTTC. Translation: CSARRSEHFF.

This clonotype has ten or more counts. The chain combines TRBV12-3 or TRBV12-4 with TRBJ2-1; D not certain. V was pared by 6 bases and J by 11 bases, with 14 bases between. This CDR3 has 12 residues. CDR3 residues: CASSRLEEKQFF. The CDR3 DNA reads as TGTGCCAGCAGCCGACTCGAAGAGAAGCAGTTCTTC.

This chain links TRBV28 with TRBJ2-7; D is possibly TRBD1 or TRBD2 (5 bases each). Trimming pared 3 bases from V and 1 base from J, leaving 16 bases between. The germline gives CDR1 MDHEN, CDR2 SYDVKM. This CDR3 is 16 amino acids long. The CDR3 spells CASSLNRQRRSYEQYF. The CDR3 nucleotides are TGTGCCAGCAGTTTGAATCGACAGCGGAGATCCTACGAGCAGTACTTC. Looking up the rest from reference TRBV28 and TRBJ2-7 gives the full variable domain: DVKVTQSSRYLVKRTGEKVFLECVQDMDHENMFWYRQDPGLGLRLIYFSYDVKMKEKGDIPEGYSVSREKKERFSLILESASTNQTSMYLCASSLNRQRRSYEQYFGPGTRLTVT.

This clonotype was observed at least ten times. The gene calls are TRBV29-1 and TRBJ2-7; 9 bases are shared with TRBD2. The CDR3 spans 12 residues. CDR1 and CDR2 (germline): SQVTM, ANQGSEA. Trimming removed 4 bases from V and 2 bases from J; junction bases left unmatched: 0. The CDR3 region is CSVASGTYEQYF. The CDR3 bases are TGCAGCGTTGCTAGCGGGACCTACGAGCAGTACTTC.

This clonotype was found a few times. This chain links TRBV12-3 or TRBV12-4 with TRBJ2-5, with unresolved D. V gave up 1 base and J gave up 3 bases, with 12 bases separating them. The CDR3 is made up of 15 amino acids. CDR3 residues: CASSLGGLNKETQYF. The CDR3 DNA reads TGTGCCAGCAGTTTAGGCGGCCTAAATAAAGAGACCCAGTACTTC.

This clonotype was seen at least ten times. The junction differs from germline at one of its ends, possibly a read error. This chain links TRBV28 with TRBJ2-3; D is ambiguous. The CDR3 contains 14 residues. Looked up from germline, CDR1 is MDHEN and CDR2 is SYDVKM. DNA for the CDR3: TGTGCCAGCACTTTATTTCCGAGCACAGATACGCAGTATTTT. Its translation: CASTLFPSTDTQYF.

This chain joins TRBV11-2 and TRBJ2-2; the D is unclear. CDR3 size: 15 residues. The V end was cut by 1 base, the J end by 0 bases, with 6 bases between. Per the germline V gene, CDR1 is SGHAT and CDR2 is FQNNGV. CDR3 DNA: TGTGCCAGCAGCTTAGCCGGACCGAACACCGGGGAGCTGTTTTTT. It yields the protein CASSLAGPNTGELFF.

This clonotype has just a few counts. The chain has TRBV10-2 and TRBJ2-7; the match to TRBD2 covers 12 bases. This CDR3 comprises 17 residues. Trimming removed 8 bases from V and 0 bases from J; junction bases left unmatched: 11. Germline V gene sequence: CDR1 WSHSY, CDR2 SAAADI. CDR3: CASALAGGPISSYEQYF. In DNA, the CDR3 is TGCGCCAGCGCCCTAGCGGGAGGGCCGATAAGCTCCTACGAGCAGTACTTC.

Many counts were recorded for this clonotype. Compared with germline, one end of the junction differs, possibly owing to a read error. As DNA, the CDR3 is TGTGCCAGCAGTTTTGGACAGGGAGGAGAGACCCAGTACTTC. Its translation: CASSFGQGGETQYF. The chain is built from TRBV5-1 and TRBJ2-5; 8 nucleotides align to TRBD1. The germline V gene has CDR1 SGHRS and CDR2 YFSETQ. The CDR3 covers 14 residues.

Ten or more counts support this clonotype. The V call is TRBV5-1, the J call TRBJ1-1, with unresolved D. Trimming removed 0 bases from V and 0 bases from J, with 9 bases in between. CDR3 length equals 15 residues. The germline CDR1 and CDR2 sequences are SGHRS and YFSETQ. CDR3 DNA sequence: TGCGCCAGCAGCTTGGATTTTGGGGTGAACACTGAAGCTTTCTTT. Protein product: CASSLDFGVNTEAFF. The entire variable domain, with the rest obtained from reference TRBV5-1 and TRBJ1-1, is as follows: KAGVTQTPRYLIKTRGQQVTLSCSPISGHRSVSWYQQTPGQGLQFLFEYFSETQRNKGNFPGRFSGRQFSNSRSEMNVSTLELGDSALYLCASSLDFGVNTEAFFGQGTRLTVV.

This clonotype was seen a handful of times. This CDR3 fails to terminate in the conserved phenylalanine or tryptophan, so it likely reflects a read error. The DNA is omitted, as the CDR3 cannot be located on it reliably, and the CDR3 follows TCRdb's listing. The chain carries TRBV12-3 or TRBV12-4 and TRBJ2-1; no DNA check was done on the table's D call, TRBD2. The length of the CDR3 is 11 amino acids, counting both ends. The chain's CDR3 is CASSGTSGRAL.

This clonotype showed up many times. The chain recombines TRBV6-5 with TRBJ1-5; no clear D. This CDR3 comprises 14 residues. Germline CDR1 is MNHEY and CDR2 is SVGAGI. The V gene lost 2 bases and the J gene lost 8 bases, with 13 bases spanning the gap. This CDR3 is CASSYALGAEPQHF. CDR3 sequence (DNA): TGTGCCAGCAGTTACGCCTTAGGTGCGGAGCCCCAGCATTTT.

The rearrangement links TRBV10-2 to TRBJ1-6; no definite D call. The V gene's germline CDR1 is WSHSY and CDR2 SAAADI. Trimming left V 6 bases short and J 9 bases short, with 15 bases between. The length of the CDR3 is 14 residues. CDR3 bases: TGCGCCAGCAGCACCGGGAAAGGCCTTTCACCCCTCCACTTT. The encoded protein is CASSTGKGLSPLHF.

This clonotype was detected only a few times. The chain uses TRBV12-3 or TRBV12-4 and TRBJ1-4; no firm D call. Trimming shortened V by 5 bases and J by 0 bases, and 13 bases separated the two germline ends. This CDR3 comprises 16 residues. As DNA, the CDR3 is TGTGCCAGCAGTCCCCTTTACACCGCAACTAATGAAAAACTGTTTTTT. It is translated as CASSPLYTATNEKLFF.